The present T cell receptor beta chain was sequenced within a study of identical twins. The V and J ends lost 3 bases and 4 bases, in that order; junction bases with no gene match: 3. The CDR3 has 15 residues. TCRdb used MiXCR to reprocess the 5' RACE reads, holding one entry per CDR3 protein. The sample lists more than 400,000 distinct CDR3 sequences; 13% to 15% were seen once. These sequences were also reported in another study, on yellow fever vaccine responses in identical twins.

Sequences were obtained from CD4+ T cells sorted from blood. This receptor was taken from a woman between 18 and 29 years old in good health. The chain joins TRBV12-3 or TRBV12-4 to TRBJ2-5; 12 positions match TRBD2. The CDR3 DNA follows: TGTGCCAGCAGTTTGTCTAGCGGGAGGGGAGAGACCCAGTACTTC. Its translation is CASSLSSGRGETQYF.